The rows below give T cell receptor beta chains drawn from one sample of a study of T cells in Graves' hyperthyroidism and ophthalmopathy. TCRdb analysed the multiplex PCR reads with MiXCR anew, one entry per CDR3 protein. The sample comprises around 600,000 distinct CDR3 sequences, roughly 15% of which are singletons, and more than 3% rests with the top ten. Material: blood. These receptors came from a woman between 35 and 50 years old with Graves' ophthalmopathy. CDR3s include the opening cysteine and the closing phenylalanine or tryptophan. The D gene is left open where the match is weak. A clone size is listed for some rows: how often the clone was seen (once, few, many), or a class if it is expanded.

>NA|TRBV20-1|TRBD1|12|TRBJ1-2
TGCAGTGACACTACAGGGGGCTATGGCTACACCTTC
CSDTTGGYGYTF
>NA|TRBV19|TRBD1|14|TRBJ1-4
TGTGCCAGTAAGCGGACAGGGACAGAAGAAAAACTGTTTTTT
CASKRTGTEEKLFF
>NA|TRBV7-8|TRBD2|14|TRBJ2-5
TGTGCCAGCAGGAGGAGGGGACTACGAGAGACCCAGTACTTC
CASRRRGLRETQYF
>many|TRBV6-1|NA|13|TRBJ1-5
TGTGCCAGCAGAGGACAGTTACATCAGCCCCAGCATTTT
CASRGQLHQPQHF
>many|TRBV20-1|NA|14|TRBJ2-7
TGCAGTGCCCAGGAGCCAGGGTGGAACTACGAGCAGTACTTC
CSAQEPGWNYEQYF
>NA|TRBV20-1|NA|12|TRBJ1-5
TGCAGTGCAATAGCGGGGCATCAGCCCCAGCATTTT
CSAIAGHQPQHF
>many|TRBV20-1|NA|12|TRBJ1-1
TGCAGTGCTAGTTCAGGCCCCACTGAAGCTTTCTTT
CSASSGPTEAFF
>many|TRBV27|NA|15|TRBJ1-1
TGTGCCAGCAGTTACACAGGGTTCACAGGGACTGAAGCTTTCTTT
CASSYTGFTGTEAFF
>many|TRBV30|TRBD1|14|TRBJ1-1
TGTGCCTGGAGTCGGGACAGCGAGGGGACTGAAGCTTTCTTT
CAWSRDSEGTEAFF
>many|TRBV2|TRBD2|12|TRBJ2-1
TGTGCCAGCAGTGAAAGACTAGCGGGAGTGTTCTTC
CASSERLAGVFF
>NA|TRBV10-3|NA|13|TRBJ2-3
TGTGCCATCCGGGGGACGTCGGCAGATACGCAGTATTTT
CAIRGTSADTQYF
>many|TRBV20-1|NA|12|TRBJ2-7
TGCAGTGCCAAGGCTGGGAGATACGAGCAGTACTTC
CSAKAGRYEQYF
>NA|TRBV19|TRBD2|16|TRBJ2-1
TGTGCCAGTAGTTTAACTAGCGGGAATCCAGTTGATGAGCAGTTCTTC
CASSLTSGNPVDEQFF
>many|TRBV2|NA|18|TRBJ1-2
TGTGCCAGCAGTGAAGATTGGGGAGGGGGGGGCGAGAACTATGGCTACACCTTC
CASSEDWGGGGENYGYTF
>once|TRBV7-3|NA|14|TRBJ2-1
TGCGCCAGCAGCCAAGTGGACGCTGACAATGAGCAGTTCTTC
CASSQVDADNEQFF
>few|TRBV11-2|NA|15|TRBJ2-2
TGTGCCAGCAGCTTAATAGAGAAAAACACCGGGGAGCTGTTTTTT
CASSLIEKNTGELFF
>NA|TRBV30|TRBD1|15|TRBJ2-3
TGTGCCTGGAGTGGGGACAGGTCCGTTAGAGATACGCAGTATTTT
CAWSGDRSVRDTQYF
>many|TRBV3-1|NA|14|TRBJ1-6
TGTGCCAGCAACTACAAAAGCCATAATTCACCCCTCCACTTT
CASNYKSHNSPLHF
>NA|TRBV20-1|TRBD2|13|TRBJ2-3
TGCAGTGCTAGAGCGGGGGGAGTTGTTACGCAGTATTTT
CSARAGGVVTQYF
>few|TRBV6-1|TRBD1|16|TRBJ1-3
TGTGCCAGCAGCGAGAGGACAGGGGTTGATGGAGACACCATATATTTT
CASSERTGVDGDTIYF
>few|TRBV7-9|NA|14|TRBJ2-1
TGTGCCAGCAGCCTCCCCCTAGTTTACCATGAGCAGTTCTTC
CASSLPLVYHEQFF
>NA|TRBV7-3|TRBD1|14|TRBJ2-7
TGTGCCAGCAGAAAGGGACAGGGTACCTACGAGCAGTACTTC
CASRKGQGTYEQYF
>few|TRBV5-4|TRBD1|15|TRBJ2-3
TGTGCCAGCAGCTTGAGGACAGGGAACACAGATACGCAGTATTTT
CASSLRTGNTDTQYF
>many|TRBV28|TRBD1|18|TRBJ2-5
TGTGCCAGCAGTATAGGGACAGGGGGGATCCACCTACAAGAGACCCAGTACTTC
CASSIGTGGIHLQETQYF
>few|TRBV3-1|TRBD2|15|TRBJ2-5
TGTGCCAGCAGCCCGAAGACTAGCGAGGGGACAACCCAGTACTTC
CASSPKTSEGTTQYF
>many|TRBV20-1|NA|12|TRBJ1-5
TGCAGTGCGCTTGGCCGAAATCAGCCCCAGCATTTT
CSALGRNQPQHF
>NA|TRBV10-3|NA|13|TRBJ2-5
TGTGCCATCAGTGAGTCTCTATCAGAGACCCAGTACTTC
CAISESLSETQYF
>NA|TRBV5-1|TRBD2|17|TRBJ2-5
TGCGCCAGCAGCTTGCGTGGAGCGGGGGAGGGCCAAGAGACCCAGTACTTC
CASSLRGAGEGQETQYF
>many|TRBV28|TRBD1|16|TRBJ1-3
TGTGCCAGCAGTACCTCAACAGGGGCCAAGGGAAACACCATATATTTT
CASSTSTGAKGNTIYF
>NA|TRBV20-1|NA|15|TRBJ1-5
TGCAGTGCTAGAGAGGACGAGGGGAGCAATCAGCCCCAGCATTTT
CSAREDEGSNQPQHF
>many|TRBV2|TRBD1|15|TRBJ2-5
TGTGCCAGCAGCCTGGCAGGACAGGGGGTGGAGACCCAGTACTTC
CASSLAGQGVETQYF
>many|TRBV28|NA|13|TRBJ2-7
TGTGCCAGCAGCGTAGGGGCCCCCTACGAGCAGTACTTC
CASSVGAPYEQYF
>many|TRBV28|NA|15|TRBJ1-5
TGTGCCAGCAGTCCTCCGAGAGAGAGCAATCAGCCCCAGCATTTT
CASSPPRESNQPQHF
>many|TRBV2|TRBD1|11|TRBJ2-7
TGTGCCAGCAGTCTCACAGGGGTGCAGTACTTC
CASSLTGVQYF
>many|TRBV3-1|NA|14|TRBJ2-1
TGTGCCAGCAGCCTCCCCGGGACACACAATGAGCAGTTCTTC
CASSLPGTHNEQFF
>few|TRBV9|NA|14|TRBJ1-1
TGTGCCAGCAGCGTCGGACAGCCCCTCACTGAAGCTTTCTTT
CASSVGQPLTEAFF
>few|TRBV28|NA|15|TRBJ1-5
TGTGCCAGCAGTCCCCCAGGGGCTTTCAATCAGCCCCAGCATTTT
CASSPPGAFNQPQHF
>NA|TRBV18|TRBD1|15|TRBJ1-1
TGTGCCAGCTCTACCCAGGGGGTCATGAACACTGAAGCTTTCTTT
CASSTQGVMNTEAFF
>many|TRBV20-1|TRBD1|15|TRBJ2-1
TGCAGTGCTAGGAACCGGGACAGGGTCTACAATGAGCAGTTCTTC
CSARNRDRVYNEQFF
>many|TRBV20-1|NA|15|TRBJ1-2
TGCAGTGCCTACCCCCCCGAGGGGCCGGTCTATGGCTACACCTTC
CSAYPPEGPVYGYTF
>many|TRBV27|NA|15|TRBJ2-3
TGTGCCAGCACCTCCGGCGTGGAGTTAACAGATACGCAGTATTTT
CASTSGVELTDTQYF
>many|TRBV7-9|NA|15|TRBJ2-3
TGTGCCAGCAGCTTAGAGATGAGGGGCAGCGATACGCAGTATTTT
CASSLEMRGSDTQYF
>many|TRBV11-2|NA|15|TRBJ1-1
TGTGCCAGCAGCATTTGGGGGTGGGGGAACACTGAAGCTTTCTTT
CASSIWGWGNTEAFF
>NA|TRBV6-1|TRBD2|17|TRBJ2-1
TGTGCCAGCAGGGCTTTAGCGGGAGAAGAACCCTACAATGAGCAGTTCTTC
CASRALAGEEPYNEQFF
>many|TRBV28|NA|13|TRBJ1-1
TGTGCCAGCAGCCTTAGACAGACCTTGAGGGCTTTCTTT
CASSLRQTLRAFF
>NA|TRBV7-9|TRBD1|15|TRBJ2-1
TGTGCCAGCAGCTTAACGAGGGGGCCATTCAATGAGCAGTTCTTC
CASSLTRGPFNEQFF
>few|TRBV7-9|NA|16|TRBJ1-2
TGTGCCAGCAGCTTTACAACAGCCGGGACTTACTATGGCTACACCTTC
CASSFTTAGTYYGYTF
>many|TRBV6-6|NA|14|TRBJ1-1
TGTGCCAGCAGTTACGGAGGGACGAACACTGAAGCTTTCTTT
CASSYGGTNTEAFF
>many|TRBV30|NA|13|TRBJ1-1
TGTGCCTGGTACCCCCAGGGTGCCACTGAAGCTTTCTTT
CAWYPQGATEAFF
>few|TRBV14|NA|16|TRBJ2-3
TGTGCCAGCAGCCAATGGGGGTCCTTCGGGGCAGATACGCAGTATTTT
CASSQWGSFGADTQYF
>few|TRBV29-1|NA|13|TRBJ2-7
TGCAGCGTTGCGTTCACACTTTCCTACGAGCAGTACTTC
CSVAFTLSYEQYF
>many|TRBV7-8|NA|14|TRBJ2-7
TGTGCCAGCAGCCTTCAGACAGGAGCCTACGAGCAGTACTTC
CASSLQTGAYEQYF
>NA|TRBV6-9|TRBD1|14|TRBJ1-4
TGTGCCAGCAGTTTTGACAGGGTGAATGAAAAACTGTTTTTT
CASSFDRVNEKLFF